This is a list of T cell receptor beta chains from one sample in a study of cytomegalovirus exposure and HLA in healthy donors. The protocol was immunoSEQ multiplex PCR, while the TCRdb copy is restricted to in-frame clones and leaves out a portion. The sample carries some 60,000 clones, 90% to 95% recorded once. Sample: PBMCs. Receptor source: a man aged 18 to 30 in good health and CMV-seropositive. Each CDR3 is given with its conserved first and last residue. Fields, in order: D gene, V gene, J gene, clone size, CDR3 DNA, CDR3 protein. D genes are given only for firm matches. Rows may omit the clone size; those that give it use once, few, many or a size class.

d_call: .; v_call: TRBV29-1; j_call: TRBJ2-3; clone_size: once; cdr3_nt: TGCAGCGTTGAAGATCCGCGTCAGGGATTAGATACGCAGTATTTT; cdr3_aa: CSVEDPRQGLDTQYF
d_call: .; v_call: TRBV2; j_call: TRBJ2-1; clone_size: .; cdr3_nt: TGTGCCAGCAAATCGGGACTGGGCAATGAGCAGTTCTTC; cdr3_aa: CASKSGLGNEQFF
d_call: TRBD1; v_call: TRBV7-6; j_call: TRBJ1-2; clone_size: once; cdr3_nt: TGTGCCAGCAGCCCGGGACAGAACTATGGCTACACCTTC; cdr3_aa: CASSPGQNYGYTF
d_call: .; v_call: TRBV6-5; j_call: TRBJ2-1; clone_size: .; cdr3_nt: TGTGCCAGCAGTTACCCAGGGGCAGGAAATGAGCAGTTCTTC; cdr3_aa: CASSYPGAGNEQFF
d_call: .; v_call: TRBV29-1; j_call: TRBJ2-5; clone_size: .; cdr3_nt: TGCAGCGCCATCCCGCCCGAGAAGACCCAGTACTTC; cdr3_aa: CSAIPPEKTQYF
d_call: TRBD1; v_call: TRBV4-2; j_call: TRBJ1-2; clone_size: .; cdr3_nt: TGTGCCAGCAGCCAAGGAGCAGGGGGCGGTTGGGATGGCTACACCTTC; cdr3_aa: CASSQGAGGGWDGYTF
d_call: TRBD1; v_call: TRBV7-7; j_call: TRBJ2-5; clone_size: .; cdr3_nt: TGTGCTAGCAGCCCAGGGACAGGGCGAGAGACCCAGTACTTC; cdr3_aa: CASSPGTGRETQYF
d_call: TRBD1; v_call: TRBV11-1; j_call: TRBJ2-5; clone_size: .; cdr3_nt: TGTGCCAGCAGCTGGGGGACAGAAGAGACCCAGTACTTC; cdr3_aa: CASSWGTEETQYF
d_call: TRBD1; v_call: TRBV6-5; j_call: TRBJ1-1; clone_size: once; cdr3_nt: TGTGCCAGCCGGGACAGCTACGGGTCTGAAGCTTTCTTT; cdr3_aa: CASRDSYGSEAFF
d_call: TRBD1; v_call: TRBV7-8; j_call: TRBJ1-2; clone_size: .; cdr3_nt: TGTGCCAGCAGCCGGGACAGGGTTGCTTCGGGGCATGGCTACACCTTC; cdr3_aa: CASSRDRVASGHGYTF
d_call: .; v_call: TRBV4-2; j_call: TRBJ2-7; clone_size: once; cdr3_nt: TGTGCCAGCAGCCAAGTTCCTAGCGCCGAGCAGTACTTC; cdr3_aa: CASSQVPSAEQYF
d_call: .; v_call: TRBV28; j_call: TRBJ2-3; clone_size: .; cdr3_nt: TGTGCCAGCCTGCCAGGGGACGCAGATACGCAGTATTTT; cdr3_aa: CASLPGDADTQYF
d_call: TRBD2; v_call: TRBV27; j_call: TRBJ2-1; clone_size: few; cdr3_nt: TGTGCCAGCAGAATGGGAGGGAACTACAATGAGCAGTTCTTC; cdr3_aa: CASRMGGNYNEQFF
d_call: TRBD1; v_call: TRBV6-1; j_call: TRBJ2-7; clone_size: .; cdr3_nt: TGTGCCAGCAGCCGACAGGGTGACTACGAGCAGTACTTC; cdr3_aa: CASSRQGDYEQYF
d_call: .; v_call: TRBV2; j_call: TRBJ2-7; clone_size: .; cdr3_nt: TGTGCCAGCAGTGACGCCTCCAGAAGTTTACACTACGAGCAGTACTTC; cdr3_aa: CASSDASRSLHYEQYF
d_call: TRBD1; v_call: TRBV5-1; j_call: TRBJ2-2; clone_size: .; cdr3_nt: TGCGCCAGCAGCTTGGGACAGGGGACCGGGGAGCTGTTTTTT; cdr3_aa: CASSLGQGTGELFF
d_call: .; v_call: TRBV5-1; j_call: TRBJ1-1; clone_size: .; cdr3_nt: TGCGCCAGCAGATTCGGGACACCGAACACTGAAGCTTTCTTT; cdr3_aa: CASRFGTPNTEAFF
d_call: TRBD2; v_call: TRBV28; j_call: TRBJ2-5; clone_size: once; cdr3_nt: TGTGCCAGCAGTTTGGGGGGGAGAAAGACCCAGTACTTC; cdr3_aa: CASSLGGRKTQYF